This TCR beta chain derives from a study of blood T cell repertoires in COVID-19. Study-wide context: Whether acute or convalescent, the COVID-19 samples came from the United States, Italy and Spain. PBMCs, B-cell-depleted T cells, or T cells were the source of the cDNA or gDNA that made up the material.

As originally analysed: Estimates of nucleated cell counts were drawn from the amplification of reference gene primers. The protocol was immunoSEQ multiplex PCR, while the TCRdb copy is restricted to in-frame clones and leaves out a portion. That table furnishes V, J and clone size, whereas the DNA furnished D and trimming. The table has about 160,000 clones, roughly 82% seen once; the top ten hold under 2.5%. Trimming removed 5 bases from V and 4 bases from J; junction bases left unmatched: 10. The CDR3 sequence is 15 residues long. Germline CDR1 is GTSNPN and CDR2 is SVGIG (reference sequence). This chain joins TRBV30 and TRBJ2-1; TRBD2 matches at 8 bases. The source is a man aged 70-80 years with acute or convalescent COVID-19. Material: peripheral blood. Written as DNA, the CDR3 is TGTGCCTGGGCTAGGGGTAGCGGGGAATACAATGAGCAGTTCTTC. Its translation: CAWARGSGEYNEQFF.